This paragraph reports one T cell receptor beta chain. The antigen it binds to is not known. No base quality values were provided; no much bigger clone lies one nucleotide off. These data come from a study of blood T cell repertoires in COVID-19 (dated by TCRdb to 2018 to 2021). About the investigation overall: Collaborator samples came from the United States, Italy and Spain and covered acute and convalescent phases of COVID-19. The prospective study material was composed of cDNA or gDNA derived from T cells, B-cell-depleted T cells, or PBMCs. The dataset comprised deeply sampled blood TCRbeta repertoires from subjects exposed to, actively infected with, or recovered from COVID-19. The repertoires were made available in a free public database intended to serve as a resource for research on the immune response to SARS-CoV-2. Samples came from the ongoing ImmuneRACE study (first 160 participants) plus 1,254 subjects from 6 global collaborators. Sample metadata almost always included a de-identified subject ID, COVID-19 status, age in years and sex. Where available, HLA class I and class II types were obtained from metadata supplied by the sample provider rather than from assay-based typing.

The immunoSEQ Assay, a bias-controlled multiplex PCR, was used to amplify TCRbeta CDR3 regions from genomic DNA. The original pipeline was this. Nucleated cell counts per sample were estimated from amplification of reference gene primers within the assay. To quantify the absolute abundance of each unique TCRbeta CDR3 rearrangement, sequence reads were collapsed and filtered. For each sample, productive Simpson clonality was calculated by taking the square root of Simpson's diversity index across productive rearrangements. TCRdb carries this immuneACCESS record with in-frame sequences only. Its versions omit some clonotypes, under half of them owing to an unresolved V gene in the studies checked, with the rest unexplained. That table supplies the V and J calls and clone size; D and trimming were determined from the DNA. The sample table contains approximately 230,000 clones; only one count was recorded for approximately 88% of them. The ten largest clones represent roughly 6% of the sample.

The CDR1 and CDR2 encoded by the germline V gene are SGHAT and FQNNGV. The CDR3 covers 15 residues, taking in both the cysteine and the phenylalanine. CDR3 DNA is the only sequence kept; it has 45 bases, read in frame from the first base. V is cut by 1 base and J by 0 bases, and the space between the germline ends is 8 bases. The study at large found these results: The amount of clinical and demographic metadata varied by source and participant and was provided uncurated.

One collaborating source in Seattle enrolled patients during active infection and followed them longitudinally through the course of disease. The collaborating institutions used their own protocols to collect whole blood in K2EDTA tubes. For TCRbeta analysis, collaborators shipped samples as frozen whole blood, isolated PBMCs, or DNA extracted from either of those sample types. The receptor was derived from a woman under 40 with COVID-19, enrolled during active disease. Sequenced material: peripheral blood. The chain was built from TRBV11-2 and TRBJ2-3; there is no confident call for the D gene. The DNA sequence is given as TGTGCCAGCAGCTTAGGTACGACTAGCACAGATACGCAGTATTTT. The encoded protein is CASSLGTTSTDTQYF.